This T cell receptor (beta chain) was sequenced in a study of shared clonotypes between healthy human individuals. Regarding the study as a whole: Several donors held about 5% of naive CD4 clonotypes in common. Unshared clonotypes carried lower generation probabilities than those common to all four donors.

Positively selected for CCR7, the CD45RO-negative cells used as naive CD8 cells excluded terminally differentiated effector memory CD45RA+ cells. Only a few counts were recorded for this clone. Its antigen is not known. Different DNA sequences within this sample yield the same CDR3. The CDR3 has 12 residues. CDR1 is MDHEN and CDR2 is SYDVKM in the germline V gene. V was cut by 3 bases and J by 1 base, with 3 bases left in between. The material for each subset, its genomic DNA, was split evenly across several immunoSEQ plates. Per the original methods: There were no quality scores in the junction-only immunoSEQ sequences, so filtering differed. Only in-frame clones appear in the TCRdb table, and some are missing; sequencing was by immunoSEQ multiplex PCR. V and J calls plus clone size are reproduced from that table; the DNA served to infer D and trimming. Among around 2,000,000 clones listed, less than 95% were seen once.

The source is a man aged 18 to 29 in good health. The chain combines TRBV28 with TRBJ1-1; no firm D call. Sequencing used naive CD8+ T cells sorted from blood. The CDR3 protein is CASSFRNTEAFF. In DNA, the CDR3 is TGTGCCAGCAGTTTCAGGAACACTGAAGCTTTCTTT.